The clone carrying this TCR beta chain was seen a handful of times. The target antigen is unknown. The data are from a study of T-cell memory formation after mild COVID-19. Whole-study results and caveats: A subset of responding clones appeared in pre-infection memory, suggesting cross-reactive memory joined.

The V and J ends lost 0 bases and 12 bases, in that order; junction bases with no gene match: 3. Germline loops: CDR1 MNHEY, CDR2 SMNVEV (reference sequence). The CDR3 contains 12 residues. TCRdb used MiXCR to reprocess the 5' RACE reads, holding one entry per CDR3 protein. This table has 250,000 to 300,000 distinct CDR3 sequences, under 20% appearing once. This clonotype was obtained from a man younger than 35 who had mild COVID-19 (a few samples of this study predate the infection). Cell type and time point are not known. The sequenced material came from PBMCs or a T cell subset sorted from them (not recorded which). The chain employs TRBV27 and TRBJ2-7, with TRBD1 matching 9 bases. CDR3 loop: CASSLSTGGWYV. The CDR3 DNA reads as TGTGCCAGCAGTTTATCGACAGGGGGTTGGTACGTC.